This TCR beta chain comes out of a study of cytomegalovirus exposure and HLA in healthy donors. In the case of this clone: The junction does not match germline at one end; this may be a read error.

From germline, CDR1 is SSHAT and CDR2 FNYEAQ (reference sequence). The CDR3 is 15 amino acids. PCR employed 60 Vbeta and 13 Jbeta primers. Here immunoSEQ multiplex PCR was the method, and the copy in TCRdb shows in-frame clones only, minus some. The profile shows 170,000 or so clones, around three quarters of them singletons. The J gene is TRBJ2-2, the V gene TRBV7-7; 7 bases line up with TRBD1. This clonotype was obtained from a boy aged 5-17 years in good health and CMV-seronegative. The source material was PBMCs. For the CDR3, the DNA is TGTGCTAGCAGCGATTCAGGGGGTTACACCGGGGAGCTGTTTTTT. Its protein is CASSDSGGYTGELFF.